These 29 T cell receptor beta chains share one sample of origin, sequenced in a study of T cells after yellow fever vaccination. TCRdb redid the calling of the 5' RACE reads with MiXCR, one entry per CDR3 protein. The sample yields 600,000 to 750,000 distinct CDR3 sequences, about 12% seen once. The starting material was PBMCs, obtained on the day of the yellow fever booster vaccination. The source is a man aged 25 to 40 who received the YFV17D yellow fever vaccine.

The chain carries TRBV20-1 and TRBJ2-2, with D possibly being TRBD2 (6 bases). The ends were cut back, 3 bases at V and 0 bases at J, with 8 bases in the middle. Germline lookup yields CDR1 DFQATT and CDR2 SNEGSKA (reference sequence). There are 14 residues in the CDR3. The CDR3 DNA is TGCAGTGCTAGGGACTACTCGAACACCGGGGAGCTGTTTTTT. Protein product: CSARDYSNTGELFF.

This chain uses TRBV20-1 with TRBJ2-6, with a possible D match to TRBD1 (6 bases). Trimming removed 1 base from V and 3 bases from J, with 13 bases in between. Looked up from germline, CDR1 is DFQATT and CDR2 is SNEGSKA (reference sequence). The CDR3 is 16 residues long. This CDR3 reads CSARASRGGGANVLTF. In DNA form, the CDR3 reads TGCAGTGCTAGAGCAAGCAGGGGTGGTGGGGCCAACGTCCTGACTTTC.

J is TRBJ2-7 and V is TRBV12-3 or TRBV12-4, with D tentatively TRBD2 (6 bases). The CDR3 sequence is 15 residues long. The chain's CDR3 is CAHPTEAGPTYEQYF. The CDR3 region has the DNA TGTGCTCACCCCACCGAGGCGGGACCAACCTACGAGCAGTACTTC.

The CDR3 DNA sequence: TGTGCCAGCAGCTTGACGGTGCCTAGCGGGAGGACCTCCTACGAGCAGTACTTC. Its translation: CASSLTVPSGRTSYEQYF. J is TRBJ2-7 and V is TRBV11-2; 11 bases map to TRBD2. The CDR3 runs to 18 residues. Germline trimming cut 3 bases from V and 0 bases from J; bases unmatched to any gene: 10. Germline assignment: CDR1 SGHAT and CDR2 FQNNGV.

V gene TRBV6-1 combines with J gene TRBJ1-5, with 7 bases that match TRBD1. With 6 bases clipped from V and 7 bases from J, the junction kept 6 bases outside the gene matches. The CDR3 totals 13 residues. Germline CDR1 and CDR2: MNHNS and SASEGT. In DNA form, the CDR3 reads TGTGCCAGCAGCCTCTACAGGGGCCAGCCCCAGCATTTT. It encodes CASSLYRGQPQHF.

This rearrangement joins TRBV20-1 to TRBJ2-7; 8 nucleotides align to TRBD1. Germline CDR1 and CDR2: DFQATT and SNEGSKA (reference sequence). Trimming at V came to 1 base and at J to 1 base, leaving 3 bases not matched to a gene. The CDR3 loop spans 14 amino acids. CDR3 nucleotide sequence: TGCAGTGCTAGAGGGACAGGGTTTTCCTACGAGCAGTACTTC. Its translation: CSARGTGFSYEQYF.

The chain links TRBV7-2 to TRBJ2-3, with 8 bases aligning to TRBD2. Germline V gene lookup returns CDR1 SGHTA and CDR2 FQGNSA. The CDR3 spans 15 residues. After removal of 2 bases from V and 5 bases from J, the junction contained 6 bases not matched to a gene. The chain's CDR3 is CASSLSGSWGDTQYF. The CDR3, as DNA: TGTGCCAGCAGCTTAAGCGGGAGTTGGGGAGATACGCAGTATTTT.

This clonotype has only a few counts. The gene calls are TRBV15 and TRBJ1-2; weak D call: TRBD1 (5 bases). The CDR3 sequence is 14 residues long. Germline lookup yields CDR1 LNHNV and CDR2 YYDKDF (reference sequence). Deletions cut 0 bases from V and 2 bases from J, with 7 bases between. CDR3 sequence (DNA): TGTGCCACCAGCAGAGAACAGGAAAACTATGGCTACACCTTC. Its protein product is CATSREQENYGYTF. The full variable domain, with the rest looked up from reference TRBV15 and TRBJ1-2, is DAMVIQNPRYQVTQFGKPVTLSCSQTLNHNVMYWYQQKSSQAPKLLFHYYDKDFNNEADTPDNFQSRRPNTSFCFLDIRSPGLGDTAMYLCATSREQENYGYTFGSGTRLTVV.

In DNA form, the CDR3 reads TGTGCCAGCCCCCCCCTAGCGGATCCGGGGGATACGCAGTATTTT. Its protein product is CASPPLADPGDTQYF. The rearrangement uses TRBV28 and TRBJ2-3; TRBD2 aligns across 7 bases. Germline CDR1 MDHEN, CDR2 SYDVKM. After removal of 8 bases from V and 6 bases from J, the junction contained 14 bases not matched to a gene. The CDR3 contains 15 residues.

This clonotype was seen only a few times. CDR3 residues: CASSQIGLKDTEAFF. Written as DNA, the CDR3 is TGCGCCAGCAGCCAGATAGGCCTAAAGGACACTGAAGCTTTCTTT. The genes are TRBV4-3 and TRBJ1-1; D not certain. The V gene's germline CDR1 is LGHNA and CDR2 YSLEER. Between the trimmed V and J ends, which lost 3 bases and 3 bases, there was a span of 14 bases. The CDR3 extends over 15 amino acids.

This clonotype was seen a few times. This CDR3 reads CASSYPEKPAGYTF. The CDR3 DNA reads TGTGCCAGCAGTTATCCGGAGAAACCCGCTGGCTACACCTTC. V gene TRBV7-2 combines with J gene TRBJ1-2; no firm D call. Germline CDR1 reads SGHTA; CDR2 reads FQGNSA. Trimming took off 6 bases at V and 7 bases at J, with 18 bases between the two ends. The CDR3 consists of 14 residues.

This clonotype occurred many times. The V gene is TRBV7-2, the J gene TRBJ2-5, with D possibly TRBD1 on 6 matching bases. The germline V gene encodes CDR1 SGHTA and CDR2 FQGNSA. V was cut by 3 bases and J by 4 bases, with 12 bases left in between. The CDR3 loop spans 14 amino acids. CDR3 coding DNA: TGTGCCAGCAGCTTGGGGACACAGTCAGAGACCCAGTACTTC. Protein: CASSLGTQSETQYF. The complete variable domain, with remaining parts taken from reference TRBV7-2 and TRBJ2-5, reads GAGVSQSPSNKVTEKGKDVELRCDPISGHTALYWYRQSLGQGLEFLIYFQGNSAPDKSGLPSDRFSAERTGGSVSTLTIQRTQQEDSAVYLCASSLGTQSETQYFGPGTRLLVL.

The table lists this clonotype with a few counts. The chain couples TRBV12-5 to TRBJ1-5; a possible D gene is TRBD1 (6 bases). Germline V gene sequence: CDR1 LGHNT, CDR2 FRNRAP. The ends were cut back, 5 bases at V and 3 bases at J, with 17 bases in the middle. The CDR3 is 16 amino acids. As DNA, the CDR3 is TGTGCTAGTGGTCCCCAATCGGGGGGCTCCAATCAGCCCCAGCATTTT. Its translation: CASGPQSGGSNQPQHF.

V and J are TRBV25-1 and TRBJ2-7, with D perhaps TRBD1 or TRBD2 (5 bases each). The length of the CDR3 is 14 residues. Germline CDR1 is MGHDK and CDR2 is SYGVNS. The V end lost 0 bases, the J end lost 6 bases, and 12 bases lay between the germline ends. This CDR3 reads CASSEYGTRGEQYF. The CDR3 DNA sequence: TGTGCCAGCAGTGAATATGGGACCCGGGGCGAGCAGTACTTC.

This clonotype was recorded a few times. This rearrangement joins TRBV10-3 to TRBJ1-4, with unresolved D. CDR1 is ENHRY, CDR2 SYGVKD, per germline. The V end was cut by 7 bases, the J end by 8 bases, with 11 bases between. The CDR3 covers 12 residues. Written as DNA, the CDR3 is TGTGCCATCACCGGTGATGGCGAAAAACTGTTTTTT. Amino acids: CAITGDGEKLFF.

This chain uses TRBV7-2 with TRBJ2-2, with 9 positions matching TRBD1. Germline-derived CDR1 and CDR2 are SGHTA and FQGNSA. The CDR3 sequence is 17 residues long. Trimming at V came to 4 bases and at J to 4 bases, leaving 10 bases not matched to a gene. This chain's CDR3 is CASSSLGTGKFTGELFF. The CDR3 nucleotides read TGTGCCAGCAGCTCATTGGGGACAGGGAAGTTCACCGGGGAGCTGTTTTTT.

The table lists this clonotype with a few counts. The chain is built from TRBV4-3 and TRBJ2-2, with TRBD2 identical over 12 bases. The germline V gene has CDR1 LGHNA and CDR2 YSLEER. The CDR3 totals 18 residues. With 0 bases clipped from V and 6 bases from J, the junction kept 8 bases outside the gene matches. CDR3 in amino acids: CASSQDPLAGGPAGELFF. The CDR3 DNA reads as TGCGCCAGCAGCCAAGATCCTCTAGCGGGAGGGCCGGCCGGGGAGCTGTTTTTT.

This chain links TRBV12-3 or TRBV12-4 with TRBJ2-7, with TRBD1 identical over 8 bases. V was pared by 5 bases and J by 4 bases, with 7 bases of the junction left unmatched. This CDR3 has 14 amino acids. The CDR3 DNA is TGTGCCAGCAGTGCCCAGGGGGCGAGATACGAGCAGTACTTC. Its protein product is CASSAQGARYEQYF.

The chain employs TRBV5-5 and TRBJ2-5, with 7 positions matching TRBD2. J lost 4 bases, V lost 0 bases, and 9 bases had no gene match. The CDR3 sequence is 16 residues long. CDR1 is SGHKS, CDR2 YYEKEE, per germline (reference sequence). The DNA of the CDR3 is TGTGCCAGCAGCTTGGCTTGGCGGGAGTGGCTAGAGACCCAGTACTTC. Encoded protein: CASSLAWREWLETQYF.

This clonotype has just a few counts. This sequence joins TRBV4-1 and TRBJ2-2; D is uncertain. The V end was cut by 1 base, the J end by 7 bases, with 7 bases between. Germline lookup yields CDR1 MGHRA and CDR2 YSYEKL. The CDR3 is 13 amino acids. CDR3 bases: TGCGCCAGCAGCCAAGTATCAGTCGGGGAGCTGTTTTTT. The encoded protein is CASSQVSVGELFF.

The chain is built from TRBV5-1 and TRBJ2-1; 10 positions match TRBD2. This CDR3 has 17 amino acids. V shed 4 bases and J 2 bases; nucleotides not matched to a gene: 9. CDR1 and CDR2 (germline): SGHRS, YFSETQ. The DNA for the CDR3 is TGCGCCAGCAGCAGGCGGGGGACTAGCGACCCCTACAATGAGCAGTTCTTC. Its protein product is CASSRRGTSDPYNEQFF.

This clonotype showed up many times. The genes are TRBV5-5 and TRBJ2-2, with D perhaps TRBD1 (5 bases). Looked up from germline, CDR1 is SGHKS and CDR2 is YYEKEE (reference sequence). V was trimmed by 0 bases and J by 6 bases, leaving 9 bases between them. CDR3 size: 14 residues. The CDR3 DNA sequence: TGTGCCAGCAGCTTGGTACAGGTCCCCGGGGAGCTGTTTTTT. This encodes CASSLVQVPGELFF.

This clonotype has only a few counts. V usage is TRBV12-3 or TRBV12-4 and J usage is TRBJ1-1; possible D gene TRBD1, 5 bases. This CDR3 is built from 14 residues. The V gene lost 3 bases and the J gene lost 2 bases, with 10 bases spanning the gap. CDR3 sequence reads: CASSFGHTNTEAFF. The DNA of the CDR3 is TGTGCCAGCAGTTTTGGACACACCAACACTGAAGCTTTCTTT.

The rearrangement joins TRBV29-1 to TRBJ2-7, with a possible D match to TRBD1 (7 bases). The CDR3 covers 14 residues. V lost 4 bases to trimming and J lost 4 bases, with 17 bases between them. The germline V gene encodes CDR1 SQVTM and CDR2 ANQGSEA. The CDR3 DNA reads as TGCAGCGTTGCAGGGCGCAGGGGGGTATACGAGCAGTACTTC. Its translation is CSVAGRRGVYEQYF.

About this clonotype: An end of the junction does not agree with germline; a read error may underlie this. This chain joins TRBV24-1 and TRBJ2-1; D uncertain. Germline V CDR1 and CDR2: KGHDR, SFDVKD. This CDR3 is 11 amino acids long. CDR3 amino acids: CATGDSTDQFF. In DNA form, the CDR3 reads TGTGCCACCGGTGATTCCACTGACCAGTTCTTC.

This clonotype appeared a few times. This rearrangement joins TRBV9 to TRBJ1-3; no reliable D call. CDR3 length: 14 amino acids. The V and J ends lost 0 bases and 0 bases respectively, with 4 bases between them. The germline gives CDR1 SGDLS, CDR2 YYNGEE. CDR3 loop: CASSVASSGNTIYF. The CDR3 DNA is TGTGCCAGCAGCGTAGCTTCCTCTGGAAACACCATATATTTT. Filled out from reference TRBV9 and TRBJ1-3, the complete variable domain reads DSGVTQTPKHLITATGQRVTLRCSPRSGDLSVYWYQQSLDQGLQFLIQYYNGEERAKGNILERFSAQQFPDLHSELNLSSLELGDSALYFCASSVASSGNTIYFGEGSWLTVV.

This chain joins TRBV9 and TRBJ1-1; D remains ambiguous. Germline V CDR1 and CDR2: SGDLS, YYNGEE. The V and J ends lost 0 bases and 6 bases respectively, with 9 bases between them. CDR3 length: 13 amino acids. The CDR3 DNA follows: TGTGCCAGCAGCGTAGAGGGTCGGGCTGAAGCTTTCTTT. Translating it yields CASSVEGRAEAFF.

CDR3 DNA sequence: TGTGCCAGCAGCGGGAAAATCGGACAGGCAAACACTGAAGCTTTCTTT. Protein sequence: CASSGKIGQANTEAFF. V usage is TRBV5-5 and J usage is TRBJ1-1; 7 nucleotides match TRBD1. This CDR3 has 16 amino acids. Germline-derived CDR1 and CDR2 are SGHKS and YYEKEE (reference sequence). The J segment lost 2 bases and the V segment lost 4 bases, leaving 11 bases of the junction unmatched. Full variable domain (outside the CDR3, taken from reference TRBV5-5 and TRBJ1-1): DAGVTQSPTHLIKTRGQQVTLRCSPISGHKSVSWYQQVLGQGPQFIFQYYEKEERGRGNFPDRFSARQFPNYSSELNVNALLLGDSALYLCASSGKIGQANTEAFFGQGTRLTVV.

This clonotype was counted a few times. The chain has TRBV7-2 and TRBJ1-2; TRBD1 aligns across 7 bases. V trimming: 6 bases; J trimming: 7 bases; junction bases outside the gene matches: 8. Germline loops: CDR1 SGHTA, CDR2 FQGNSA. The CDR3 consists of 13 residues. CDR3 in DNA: TGTGCCAGCAGTCGAACAGGGGACGGTGGCTACACCTTC. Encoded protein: CASSRTGDGGYTF.